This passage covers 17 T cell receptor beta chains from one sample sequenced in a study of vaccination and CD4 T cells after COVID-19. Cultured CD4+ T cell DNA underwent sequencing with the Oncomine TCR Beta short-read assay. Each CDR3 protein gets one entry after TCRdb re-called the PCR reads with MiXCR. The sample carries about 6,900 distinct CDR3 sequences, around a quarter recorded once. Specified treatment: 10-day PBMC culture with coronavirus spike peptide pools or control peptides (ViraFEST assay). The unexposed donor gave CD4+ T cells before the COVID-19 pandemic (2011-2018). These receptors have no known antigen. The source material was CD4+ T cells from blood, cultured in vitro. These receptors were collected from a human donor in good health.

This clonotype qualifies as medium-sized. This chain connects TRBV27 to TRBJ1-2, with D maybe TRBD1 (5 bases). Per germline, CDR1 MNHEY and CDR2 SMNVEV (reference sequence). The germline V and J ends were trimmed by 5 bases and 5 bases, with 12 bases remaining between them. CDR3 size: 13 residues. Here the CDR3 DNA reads TGTGCCAGCAGTCCCCTCGACAGTTATGGCTACACCTTC. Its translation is CASSPLDSYGYTF.

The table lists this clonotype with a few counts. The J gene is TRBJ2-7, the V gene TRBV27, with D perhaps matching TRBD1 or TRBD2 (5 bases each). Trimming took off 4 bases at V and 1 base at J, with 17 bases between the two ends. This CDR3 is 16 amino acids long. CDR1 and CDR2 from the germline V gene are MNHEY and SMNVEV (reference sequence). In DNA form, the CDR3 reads TGTGCCAGCAGTTCTTCCGGGACCACCCCTTCCTACGAGCAGTACTTC. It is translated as CASSSSGTTPSYEQYF.

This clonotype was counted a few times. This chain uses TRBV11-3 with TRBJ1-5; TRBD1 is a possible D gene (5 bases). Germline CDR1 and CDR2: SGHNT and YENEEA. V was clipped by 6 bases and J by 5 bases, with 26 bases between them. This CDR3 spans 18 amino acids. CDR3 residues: CASSFQPRPGTRYQPQHF. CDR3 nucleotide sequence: TGTGCCAGCAGTTTTCAACCCAGACCCGGGACGAGATATCAGCCCCAGCATTTT.

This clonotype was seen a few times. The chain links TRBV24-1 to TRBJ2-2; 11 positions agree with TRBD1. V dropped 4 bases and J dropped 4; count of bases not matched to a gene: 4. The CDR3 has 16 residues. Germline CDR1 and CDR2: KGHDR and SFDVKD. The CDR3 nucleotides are TGTGCCACCAGTGAACCGGGACAGGGGGGCACCGGGGAGCTGTTTTTT. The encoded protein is CATSEPGQGGTGELFF.

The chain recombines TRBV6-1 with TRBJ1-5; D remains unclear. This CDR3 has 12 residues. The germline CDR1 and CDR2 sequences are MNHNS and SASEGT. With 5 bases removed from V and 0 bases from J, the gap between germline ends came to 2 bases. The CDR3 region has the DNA TGTGCCAGCAGTCTTAGCAATCAGCCCCAGCATTTT. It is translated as CASSLSNQPQHF.

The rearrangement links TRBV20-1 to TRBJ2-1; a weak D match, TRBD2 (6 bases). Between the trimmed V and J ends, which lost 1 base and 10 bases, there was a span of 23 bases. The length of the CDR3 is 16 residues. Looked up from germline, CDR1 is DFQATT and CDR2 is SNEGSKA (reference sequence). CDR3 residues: CSARVGGDGVQWEQFF. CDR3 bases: TGCAGTGCTAGAGTTGGAGGGGATGGAGTACAATGGGAGCAGTTCTTC.

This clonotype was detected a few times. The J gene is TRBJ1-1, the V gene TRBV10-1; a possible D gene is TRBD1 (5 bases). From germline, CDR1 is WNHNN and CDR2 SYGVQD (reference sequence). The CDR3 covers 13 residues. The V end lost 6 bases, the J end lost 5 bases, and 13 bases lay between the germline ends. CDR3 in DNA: TGCGCCAGCAGCAGCTCCGGGGGGACTGAAGCTTTCTTT. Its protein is CASSSSGGTEAFF.

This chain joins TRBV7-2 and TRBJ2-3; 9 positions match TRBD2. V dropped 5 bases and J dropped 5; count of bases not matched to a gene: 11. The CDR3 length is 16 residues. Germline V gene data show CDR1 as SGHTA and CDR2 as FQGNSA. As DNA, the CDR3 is TGTGCCAGCAGCCCGTGGGGCGGGGGGGCCGGAGATACGCAGTATTTT. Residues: CASSPWGGGAGDTQYF.

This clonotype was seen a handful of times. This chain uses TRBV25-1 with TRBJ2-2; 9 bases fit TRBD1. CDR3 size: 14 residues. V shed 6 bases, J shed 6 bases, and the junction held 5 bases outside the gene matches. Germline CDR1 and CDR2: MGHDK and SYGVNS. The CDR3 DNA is TGTGCCAGCAGGGGGACAGGGATGGCCGGGGAGCTGTTTTTT. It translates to CASRGTGMAGELFF.

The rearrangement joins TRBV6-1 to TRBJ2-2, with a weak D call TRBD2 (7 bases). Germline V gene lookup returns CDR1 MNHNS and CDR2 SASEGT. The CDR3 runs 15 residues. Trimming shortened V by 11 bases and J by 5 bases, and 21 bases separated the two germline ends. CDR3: CASQGRVSRTGELFF. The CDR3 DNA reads TGTGCCTCCCAGGGGAGGGTTTCGCGGACCGGGGAGCTGTTTTTT.

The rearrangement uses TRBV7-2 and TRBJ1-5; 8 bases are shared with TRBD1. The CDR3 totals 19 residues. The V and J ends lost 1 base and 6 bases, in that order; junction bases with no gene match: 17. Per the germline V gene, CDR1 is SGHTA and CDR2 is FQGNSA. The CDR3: CASSLVALVVTGGGQPQHF. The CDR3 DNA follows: TGTGCCAGCAGCTTAGTAGCCCTAGTAGTCACAGGGGGGGGTCAGCCCCAGCATTTT.

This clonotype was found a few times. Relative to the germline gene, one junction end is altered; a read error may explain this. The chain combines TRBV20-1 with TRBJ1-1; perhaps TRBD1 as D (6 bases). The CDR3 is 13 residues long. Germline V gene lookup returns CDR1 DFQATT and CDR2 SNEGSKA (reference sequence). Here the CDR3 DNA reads TGCAGTGCTAGACCGATACAGGGAGCGATTGCGGACTTT. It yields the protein CSARPIQGAIADF.

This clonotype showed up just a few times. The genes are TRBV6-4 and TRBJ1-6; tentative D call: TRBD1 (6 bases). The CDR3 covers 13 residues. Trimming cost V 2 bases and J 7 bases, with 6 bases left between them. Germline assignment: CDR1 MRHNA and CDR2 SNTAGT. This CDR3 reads CASSDGTNSPLHF. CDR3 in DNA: TGTGCCAGCAGTGACGGGACAAATTCACCCCTCCACTTT.

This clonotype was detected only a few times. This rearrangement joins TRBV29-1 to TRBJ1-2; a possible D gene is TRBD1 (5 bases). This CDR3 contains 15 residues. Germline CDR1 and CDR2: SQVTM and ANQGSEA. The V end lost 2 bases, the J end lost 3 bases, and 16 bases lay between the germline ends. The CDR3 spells CSVEFTRGNHYGYTF. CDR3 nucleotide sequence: TGCAGCGTTGAATTTACCCGGGGGAACCACTATGGCTACACCTTC.

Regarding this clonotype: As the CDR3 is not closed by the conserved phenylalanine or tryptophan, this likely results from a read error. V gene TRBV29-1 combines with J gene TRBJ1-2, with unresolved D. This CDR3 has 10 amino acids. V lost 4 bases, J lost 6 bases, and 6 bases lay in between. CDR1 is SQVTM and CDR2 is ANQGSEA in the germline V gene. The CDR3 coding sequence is TGCAGCGTTGGAGTGGATGGCTACACCTCC. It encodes CSVGVDGYTS.

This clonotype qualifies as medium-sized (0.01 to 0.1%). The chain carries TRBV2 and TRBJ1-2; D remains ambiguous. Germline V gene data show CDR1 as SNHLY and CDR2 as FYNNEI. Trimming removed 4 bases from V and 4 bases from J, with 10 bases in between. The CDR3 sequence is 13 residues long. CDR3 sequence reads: CASSVIVSYGYTF. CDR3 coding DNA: TGTGCCAGCAGTGTGATAGTTTCCTATGGCTACACCTTC. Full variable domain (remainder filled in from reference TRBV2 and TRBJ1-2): EPEVTQTPSHQVTQMGQEVILRCVPISNHLYFYWYRQILGQKVEFLVSFYNNEISEKSEIFDDQFSVERPDGSNFTLKIRSTKLEDSAMYFCASSVIVSYGYTFGSGTRLTVV.

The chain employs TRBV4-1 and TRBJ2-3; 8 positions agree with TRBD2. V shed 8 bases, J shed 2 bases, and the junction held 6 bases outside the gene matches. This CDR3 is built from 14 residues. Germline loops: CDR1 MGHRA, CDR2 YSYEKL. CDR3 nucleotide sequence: TGCGCCAGCGGACTAGCATCCCCCACAGATACGCAGTATTTT. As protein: CASGLASPTDTQYF.